Below are 15 T cell receptor beta chains sequenced from a single sample in a study of response to subunit inactivated influenza vaccine. TCRdb re-called the RT-PCR reads with MiXCR, one entry per CDR3 protein. There are approximately 230,000 distinct CDR3 sequences in the sample; 10% to 15% occur only once, and 7.8% lies in the top ten. Material: non-naive T cells sorted from PBMCs, obtained around 15 days before vaccination. Source of these receptors: a man between 45 and 60 years old who received an inactivated influenza vaccine.

This clonotype was counted between two and nine times. This rearrangement joins TRBV3-1 to TRBJ1-3; D gene uncertain. This CDR3 has 13 residues. Trimming took off 1 base at V and 8 bases at J, with 9 bases between the two ends. CDR1 LGHDT and CDR2 YNNKEL come from the germline V gene (reference sequence). CDR3 region: CASSQVVPYTIYF. CDR3 bases: TGTGCCAGCAGCCAAGTGGTTCCGTACACCATATATTTT.

Only a few counts were recorded for this clonotype. J is TRBJ2-1 and V is TRBV7-8; D might be TRBD1 (5 bases). Germline assignment: CDR1 SGHVS and CDR2 FQNEAQ. The germline V and J ends were trimmed by 1 base and 6 bases, with 10 bases remaining between them. The CDR3 contains 14 residues. The chain's CDR3 is CASSLGQGVNEQFF. Written as DNA, the CDR3 is TGTGCCAGCAGCTTAGGGCAGGGTGTCAATGAGCAGTTCTTC.

This chain links TRBV6-1 with TRBJ2-6; possible D gene TRBD1, 6 bases. Germline CDR1 and CDR2: MNHNS and SASEGT. CDR3 length: 13 amino acids. V lost 5 bases and J 12 bases, leaving 14 bases between the germline ends. The CDR3 region has the DNA TGTGCCAGCAGTAAGACAGGCTGGGGCGTCCTGACTTTC. Translating gives CASSKTGWGVLTF.

This clonotype was observed at least ten times. The chain has TRBV3-1 and TRBJ1-1; no clear D. This CDR3 spans 13 amino acids. CDR1 LGHDT and CDR2 YNNKEL come from the germline V gene (reference sequence). Trimming removed 4 bases at V and 1 base at J, with 7 bases between. The CDR3 here is CASSPLQNTEAFF. CDR3 nucleotide sequence: TGTGCCAGCAGCCCCCTACAGAACACTGAAGCTTTCTTT.

This clonotype was detected a few times. The gene calls are TRBV12-3 or TRBV12-4 and TRBJ1-1; D is perhaps TRBD1 (5 bases). Trimming pared 3 bases from V and 1 base from J, leaving 9 bases between. The CDR3 spans 14 residues. The CDR3 is CASSFEGTNTEAFF. The DNA for the CDR3 is TGTGCCAGCAGTTTTGAGGGGACGAACACTGAAGCTTTCTTT.

This chain links TRBV12-3 or TRBV12-4 with TRBJ2-3; 9 bases fit TRBD2. After removal of 6 bases from V and 2 bases from J, the junction contained 12 bases not matched to a gene. The CDR3 covers 17 residues. The CDR3 here is CASSPPSGLAITDTQYF. Written as DNA, the CDR3 is TGTGCCAGCAGCCCGCCCTCGGGACTAGCCATCACAGATACGCAGTATTTT.

This clonotype was seen once. The rearrangement joins TRBV15 to TRBJ2-3, with 8 bases aligning to TRBD2. From germline, CDR1 is LNHNV and CDR2 YYDKDF (reference sequence). With V trimmed by 1 base and J by 0 bases, 6 bases remained unmatched. The CDR3 contains 17 residues. CDR3 sequence (DNA): TGTGCCACCAGCAGAGCCTTGACTAGCGTCAGCACAGATACGCAGTATTTT. This encodes CATSRALTSVSTDTQYF.

The chain recombines TRBV6-2 or TRBV6-3 with TRBJ2-3; D ambiguous. The CDR3 covers 12 residues. Between the trimmed V and J ends, which lost 7 bases and 5 bases, there was a span of 10 bases. Germline lookup yields CDR1 MNHEY and CDR2 SVGEGT. The chain's CDR3 is CASKHEGDTQYF. CDR3 sequence (DNA): TGTGCCAGCAAACACGAAGGAGATACGCAGTATTTT.

This clonotype was found a few times. CDR3 DNA: TGCGCCAGCAGCTTGGCGGACAGGGTTGGCGAGCAGTACTTC. This gives the protein CASSLADRVGEQYF. The chain links TRBV5-1 to TRBJ2-7, with 8 positions matching TRBD1. In germline, CDR1 is SGHRS, CDR2 YFSETQ. The V segment lost 0 bases and the J segment 6 bases; nucleotides outside the gene matches: 5. CDR3 length: 14 residues.

This clonotype was recorded many times. The chain links TRBV28 to TRBJ2-1; D may be TRBD2 (5 bases). V dropped 6 bases and J dropped 7 bases, with 10 bases sitting between them. CDR1 is MDHEN and CDR2 is SYDVKM in the germline V gene. The CDR3 sequence is 12 residues long. The CDR3 reads CASREGLNEQFF. The DNA of the CDR3 is TGTGCCAGCAGAGAAGGACTGAATGAGCAGTTCTTC.

This clonotype has more than one count but fewer than ten. J is TRBJ2-3 and V is TRBV7-6; perhaps TRBD2 as D (5 bases). From germline, CDR1 is SGHVS and CDR2 FNYEAQ. The CDR3 is 16 amino acids. With 1 base removed from V and 0 bases from J, the gap between germline ends came to 11 bases. This chain's CDR3 is CASSLGTGISTDTQYF. The DNA for the CDR3 is TGTGCCAGCAGCTTAGGGACGGGGATAAGCACAGATACGCAGTATTTT.

V is TRBV3-1 and J is TRBJ2-2, with 8 bases aligning to TRBD1. The V segment lost 3 bases and the J segment 6 bases; nucleotides outside the gene matches: 9. CDR1 is LGHDT, CDR2 YNNKEL, per germline (reference sequence). The CDR3 contains 16 residues. CDR3: CASSHDRGTIPGELFF. In DNA, the CDR3 is TGTGCCAGCAGCCACGACAGGGGCACTATCCCCGGGGAGCTGTTTTTT.

This sequence joins TRBV7-3 and TRBJ2-5; TRBD2 agrees at 9 bases. Germline V gene data show CDR1 as SGHTA and CDR2 as FQGTGA. With 5 bases clipped from V and 5 bases from J, the junction kept 9 bases outside the gene matches. The CDR3 consists of 15 residues. The CDR3 loop is CASSLLAGASETQYF. The CDR3 nucleotides are TGTGCCAGCAGCCTGTTAGCGGGAGCGTCGGAGACCCAGTACTTC.

This clonotype was recorded at least ten times. V usage is TRBV7-9 and J usage is TRBJ2-3; tentatively, D is TRBD2 (5 bases). The CDR3 loop spans 14 amino acids. The V and J ends lost 3 bases and 4 bases respectively, with 11 bases between them. In germline, CDR1 is SEHNR, CDR2 FQNEAQ (reference sequence). CDR3 nucleotides: TGTGCCAGCAGCTTGAGTCTCGGGGCAGATACGCAGTATTTT. It encodes CASSLSLGADTQYF.

This clonotype was seen more than once but under ten times. The chain joins TRBV25-1 to TRBJ2-5; no definite D call. CDR3 size: 12 residues. Trimming stripped 3 bases from V and 1 base from J, with 3 bases between. The germline CDR1 and CDR2 sequences are MGHDK and SYGVNS. The DNA of the CDR3 is TGTGCCAGCAGTGAGGGCCAAGAGACCCAGTACTTC. Translated: CASSEGQETQYF.